This T cell receptor beta chain emerged from a study of PD-1 blockade in classical Hodgkin lymphoma. Notes on this clone: Its antigen is currently unknown.

Time point noted: cycle 4 day 1 (C4D1), after less than 7 weeks of nivolumab. In every patient, relapse followed autologous stem cell transplantation, while exposure to brentuximab vedotin differed. Sequencing was performed with immunoSEQ multiplex PCR; in TCRdb, only in-frame clones are kept and a portion is missing. The data contain 20,000 to 30,000 clones, 84% of them singletons. Study outcomes and limitations: With CD4+ cells, TCR diversity rose significantly by C4D1, but not with CD8+ cells.

This clonotype was obtained from a human donor with classical Hodgkin lymphoma. Here the sequenced sample was peripheral blood mononuclear cells (PBMCs), taken before the fourth cycle of nivolumab.

CDR3 residues: CASSATGGGYGYTF. The CDR3 nucleotides are TGTGCCAGCAGCGCGACAGGGGGCGGATATGGCTACACCTTC. The chain combines TRBV7-3 with TRBJ1-2; 10 bases agree with TRBD1. Germline CDR1 reads SGHTA; CDR2 reads FQGTGA. The CDR3 runs 14 residues. Germline trimming cut 5 bases from V and 5 bases from J; bases unmatched to any gene: 5. The full variable domain, with the rest looked up from reference TRBV7-3 and TRBJ1-2, is GAGVSQTPSNKVTEKGKYVELRCDPISGHTALYWYRQSLGQGPEFLIYFQGTGAADDSGLPNDRFFAVRPEGSVSTLKIQRTERGDSAVYLCASSATGGGYGYTFGSGTRLTVV.